Described below is a single TCR beta chain sequence and its context. The antigen remains undetermined. The record originates from a study of cytomegalovirus exposure and HLA in healthy donors. General study points: Being productive about 87% or about 30% of the time was typical of most TCR beta V segments in an earlier analysis.

The PCR used 60 Vbeta and 13 Jbeta primers. Assay: immunoSEQ multiplex PCR; the TCRdb copy retains only in-frame clones and omits some. The table shows over 200,000 clones, with 75% occurring only once. The V gene's germline CDR1 is SNHLY and CDR2 FYNNEI. The J segment lost 5 bases and the V segment lost 7 bases, leaving 10 bases of the junction unmatched. The CDR3 spans 15 residues. This TCR was sampled from a woman aged 25-40 years in good health and CMV-seronegative. What was sequenced was PBMCs. The chain has TRBV2 and TRBJ2-7; 11 bases line up with TRBD2. CDR3 in amino acids: CASIPSGGLSHEQYF. The CDR3 DNA follows: TGTGCCAGCATCCCTAGCGGGGGGCTATCCCACGAGCAGTACTTC.